A selection of T cell receptor beta chains follows, all from one sample in a study of T-cell reconstitution after alpha-beta-depleted transplantation in children. TCRdb redid the calling of the PCR reads with MiXCR, one entry per CDR3 protein. The table lists about 500,000 distinct CDR3 sequences, about 33% of them singletons. The sample in question was PBMCs from the stem cell graft donor, obtained from the stem cell graft. The receptor set was obtained from a human donor who donated a stem cell graft to a child with aplastic anemia. Both conserved end residues are part of each CDR3. Fields, in order: V gene, clone size, J gene, D gene, CDR3 DNA, CDR3 protein. D genes are given only for firm matches. Clone size is stated in some rows and not others, as once, few, many or a class when expanded.

v_gene: TRBV27
abundance: -
j_gene: TRBJ2-3
d_gene: -
CDR3nt: TGTGCCAGCGTTTCGAGGGGATTTAGCACAGATACGCAGTATTTT
CDR3aa: CASVSRGFSTDTQYF

v_gene: TRBV27
abundance: once
j_gene: TRBJ2-1
d_gene: -
CDR3nt: TGTGCCAGCAGCTTTCTTGCGTCGGGTGAGGAGCAGTTCTTC
CDR3aa: CASSFLASGEEQFF

v_gene: TRBV4-2
abundance: -
j_gene: TRBJ2-7
d_gene: -
CDR3nt: TGTGCCAGCAGCCAAGATTTCGGACGCGGATCCTACGAGCAGTACTTC
CDR3aa: CASSQDFGRGSYEQYF

v_gene: TRBV10-2
abundance: -
j_gene: TRBJ2-1
d_gene: -
CDR3nt: TGCGCCAGCAGTGAGGTAGGGGATGAGCAGTTCTTC
CDR3aa: CASSEVGDEQFF

v_gene: TRBV5-6
abundance: -
j_gene: TRBJ2-5
d_gene: TRBD1
CDR3nt: TGTGCCAGCAGCTTGCTGCGGTTCAGGGACAGGGATCGTGAGACCCAGTACTTC
CDR3aa: CASSLLRFRDRDRETQYF

v_gene: TRBV18
abundance: -
j_gene: TRBJ2-1
d_gene: TRBD2
CDR3nt: TGTGCCAGCTCACAAGGGACTAGCGGGAATCTTGAGCAGTTCTTC
CDR3aa: CASSQGTSGNLEQFF

v_gene: TRBV28
abundance: -
j_gene: TRBJ1-5
d_gene: -
CDR3nt: TGTGCCAGCAGTTCCTCGTTGTGGGGATATCAGCCCCAGCATTTT
CDR3aa: CASSSSLWGYQPQHF

v_gene: TRBV5-1
abundance: -
j_gene: TRBJ1-1
d_gene: -
CDR3nt: TGCGCCAGCAGTGTTAGTTGGGGAGGTGAAGCTTTCTTT
CDR3aa: CASSVSWGGEAFF

v_gene: TRBV20-1
abundance: -
j_gene: TRBJ2-5
d_gene: -
CDR3nt: TGCAGTGCTAGCAAACTGGGCGGACAAGAGACCCAGTACTTC
CDR3aa: CSASKLGGQETQYF

v_gene: TRBV20-1
abundance: few
j_gene: TRBJ2-3
d_gene: TRBD2
CDR3nt: TGCAGTGCTCATGGACTAGCGGGAGGAGTGGGCTCCGCAGATACGCAGTATTTT
CDR3aa: CSAHGLAGGVGSADTQYF

v_gene: TRBV6-2/TRBV6-3
abundance: -
j_gene: TRBJ1-2
d_gene: -
CDR3nt: TGTGCCAGCAGTCAACTGGATGGCTACACCTTC
CDR3aa: CASSQLDGYTF

v_gene: TRBV6-1
abundance: few
j_gene: TRBJ2-6
d_gene: TRBD2
CDR3nt: TGTGCCAGCATAACGGGAGGTCCTGGGGCCAACGTCCTGACTTTC
CDR3aa: CASITGGPGANVLTF

v_gene: TRBV12-3/TRBV12-4
abundance: -
j_gene: TRBJ1-5
d_gene: -
CDR3nt: TGTGCCAGCAGTTTAGTAAAGAATCAGCCCCAGCATTTT
CDR3aa: CASSLVKNQPQHF

v_gene: TRBV7-9
abundance: few
j_gene: TRBJ1-5
d_gene: -
CDR3nt: TGTGCCAGCAGCTTAGCAGGGGAGCCCCAGCATTTT
CDR3aa: CASSLAGEPQHF

v_gene: TRBV7-3
abundance: few
j_gene: TRBJ1-1
d_gene: -
CDR3nt: TGTGCCAGCAGCCCGGTGACTACTATGAACACTGAAGCTTTCTTT
CDR3aa: CASSPVTTMNTEAFF

v_gene: TRBV20-1
abundance: few
j_gene: TRBJ2-1
d_gene: TRBD2
CDR3nt: TGCAGTGCTAGGTCGCTAGCGGGAGTCGATGAGCAGTTCTTC
CDR3aa: CSARSLAGVDEQFF

v_gene: TRBV6-5
abundance: few
j_gene: TRBJ1-6
d_gene: TRBD1
CDR3nt: TGTGCCAGCAGTTACTCATGGACAGGGGCTCATAATTCACCCCTCCACTTT
CDR3aa: CASSYSWTGAHNSPLHF

v_gene: TRBV13
abundance: -
j_gene: TRBJ2-1
d_gene: TRBD2
CDR3nt: TGTGCCAGCAGACTCAAGACTAGCGGTTACAATGAGCAGTTCTTC
CDR3aa: CASRLKTSGYNEQFF

v_gene: TRBV6-1
abundance: -
j_gene: TRBJ2-4
d_gene: -
CDR3nt: TGTGCCAGCGGTGGGGTAGCCAAAAACATTCAGTACTTC
CDR3aa: CASGGVAKNIQYF

v_gene: TRBV5-6
abundance: few
j_gene: TRBJ2-7
d_gene: -
CDR3nt: TGTGCCAGCAGCTTGGGGCAGTCTTACTACGAGCAGTACTTC
CDR3aa: CASSLGQSYYEQYF

v_gene: TRBV12-3/TRBV12-4
abundance: -
j_gene: TRBJ2-3
d_gene: -
CDR3nt: TGTGCCAGCAGTTCAGGGGTTTCAGATACGCAGTATTTT
CDR3aa: CASSSGVSDTQYF

v_gene: TRBV12-3/TRBV12-4
abundance: few
j_gene: TRBJ2-1
d_gene: TRBD2
CDR3nt: TGTGCCAGCAGCCGCGGGGGGCCTAACAATGAGCAGTTCTTC
CDR3aa: CASSRGGPNNEQFF

v_gene: TRBV3-1
abundance: -
j_gene: TRBJ1-4
d_gene: -
CDR3nt: TGTGCCAGCAGCAAAAATACAGGGCAATCTAATGAAAAACTGTTTTTT
CDR3aa: CASSKNTGQSNEKLFF

v_gene: TRBV15
abundance: -
j_gene: TRBJ2-4
d_gene: TRBD1
CDR3nt: TGTGCCACCAGCAGAGAAGGGGGCGCTTATATTCAGTACTTC
CDR3aa: CATSREGGAYIQYF

v_gene: TRBV20-1
abundance: few
j_gene: TRBJ2-1
d_gene: TRBD2
CDR3nt: TGCAGTGCTCGCAGTCGGGCGGGAGATAGCGATGAGCAGTTCTTC
CDR3aa: CSARSRAGDSDEQFF

v_gene: TRBV5-1
abundance: few
j_gene: TRBJ2-3
d_gene: TRBD1
CDR3nt: TGCGCCAGCACCTTCCGGGACAGGGGAACCGATACGCAGTATTTT
CDR3aa: CASTFRDRGTDTQYF

v_gene: TRBV12-3/TRBV12-4
abundance: -
j_gene: TRBJ1-2
d_gene: TRBD1
CDR3nt: TGTGCCAGCAGCCCTGCGGACAGGGGCTATGGCTACACCTTC
CDR3aa: CASSPADRGYGYTF

v_gene: TRBV7-6
abundance: -
j_gene: TRBJ2-1
d_gene: -
CDR3nt: TGTGCCAGCAGCTTAGCTTTTGTGGCTGAGCGGTTCTTC
CDR3aa: CASSLAFVAERFF

v_gene: TRBV7-6
abundance: few
j_gene: TRBJ2-3
d_gene: TRBD2
CDR3nt: TGTGCCAGCAGCTTATCCGTAGCGGGCTTCACAGATACGCAGTATTTT
CDR3aa: CASSLSVAGFTDTQYF

v_gene: TRBV29-1
abundance: -
j_gene: TRBJ2-1
d_gene: -
CDR3nt: TGCAGCGTTAGCGGCTCGTGGAGCACTCTCATGGGAAATGAGCAGTTCTTC
CDR3aa: CSVSGSWSTLMGNEQFF

v_gene: TRBV7-6
abundance: -
j_gene: TRBJ2-2
d_gene: -
CDR3nt: TGTGCCATACCCGGCGAGCGGTCGAACACCGGGGAGCTGTTTTTC
CDR3aa: CAIPGERSNTGELFF

v_gene: TRBV28
abundance: few
j_gene: TRBJ1-1
d_gene: TRBD1
CDR3nt: TGTGCCAGCAAAGGGACAGTAAGGAACACTGAAGCTTTCTTT
CDR3aa: CASKGTVRNTEAFF

v_gene: TRBV12-3/TRBV12-4
abundance: few
j_gene: TRBJ2-1
d_gene: TRBD1
CDR3nt: TGTGCCAGCAGGGAAGGACAGGGCCAATACAATGAGCAGTTCTTC
CDR3aa: CASREGQGQYNEQFF

v_gene: TRBV29-1
abundance: few
j_gene: TRBJ2-2
d_gene: TRBD1
CDR3nt: TGCAGCGTTGAAGGGACAGGGTTAGCCGGGGAGCTGTTTTTT
CDR3aa: CSVEGTGLAGELFF

v_gene: TRBV9
abundance: -
j_gene: TRBJ1-2
d_gene: -
CDR3nt: TGTGCCAGCAGCGTAGGACGGTCCTATGGCTACACCTTC
CDR3aa: CASSVGRSYGYTF

v_gene: TRBV12-3/TRBV12-4
abundance: few
j_gene: TRBJ2-5
d_gene: TRBD1
CDR3nt: TGTGCCAGCAGAGCCGGGACAGATAAAGAGACCCAGTACTTC
CDR3aa: CASRAGTDKETQYF

v_gene: TRBV4-3
abundance: -
j_gene: TRBJ2-3
d_gene: -
CDR3nt: TGCGCCAGCAGCCAAACGGCGGGACTTCGGGCAGATACGCAGTATTTT
CDR3aa: CASSQTAGLRADTQYF

v_gene: TRBV11-1
abundance: -
j_gene: TRBJ2-1
d_gene: TRBD2
CDR3nt: TGTGCCAGCAGCTTATACCCCAGCGGGAGCTATGGGAATGAGCAGTTCTTC
CDR3aa: CASSLYPSGSYGNEQFF

v_gene: TRBV24-1
abundance: -
j_gene: TRBJ2-3
d_gene: -
CDR3nt: TGTGCCACCGGGGGGACGGCAGATACGCAGTATTTT
CDR3aa: CATGGTADTQYF

v_gene: TRBV7-2
abundance: few
j_gene: TRBJ2-5
d_gene: TRBD2
CDR3nt: TGTGCCAGCAGCCCCCCAGGGACTAGCGCGAAGACCCAGTACTTC
CDR3aa: CASSPPGTSAKTQYF

v_gene: TRBV11-3
abundance: many
j_gene: TRBJ2-1
d_gene: TRBD2
CDR3nt: TGTGCCAGCAGCCTCGCACCCACGACTAGCGGGAGCGACAATGAGCAGTTCTTC
CDR3aa: CASSLAPTTSGSDNEQFF

v_gene: TRBV4-3
abundance: -
j_gene: TRBJ2-2
d_gene: TRBD1
CDR3nt: TGCGCCAGCAGCCCAGGACAGGGTCCCGGGGAGCTGTTTTTT
CDR3aa: CASSPGQGPGELFF

v_gene: TRBV10-3
abundance: few
j_gene: TRBJ2-2
d_gene: -
CDR3nt: TGTGCCATCAGTGAGTCGTTCCCCGGGGAGCTGTTTTTT
CDR3aa: CAISESFPGELFF

v_gene: TRBV4-3
abundance: few
j_gene: TRBJ2-7
d_gene: TRBD1
CDR3nt: TGCGCCAGCAGCCAAGAACAGGGGGACCGCTTTTACGAGCAGTACTTC
CDR3aa: CASSQEQGDRFYEQYF

v_gene: TRBV18
abundance: few
j_gene: TRBJ2-1
d_gene: -
CDR3nt: TGTGCCAGCTCACCGCCCCCGGGGAATGAGCAGTTCTTC
CDR3aa: CASSPPPGNEQFF

v_gene: TRBV6-1
abundance: -
j_gene: TRBJ1-1
d_gene: -
CDR3nt: TGTGCCAGCAGTGGCCGAAACACTGAAGCTTTCTTT
CDR3aa: CASSGRNTEAFF

v_gene: TRBV29-1
abundance: few
j_gene: TRBJ1-1
d_gene: -
CDR3nt: TGCAGCGTTGGCACGAACACTGAAGCTTTCTTT
CDR3aa: CSVGTNTEAFF

v_gene: TRBV4-3
abundance: -
j_gene: TRBJ1-2
d_gene: -
CDR3nt: TGCGCCAGCAGCCAATTCACAGGGAGCGGCTACACCTTC
CDR3aa: CASSQFTGSGYTF

v_gene: TRBV24-1
abundance: -
j_gene: TRBJ1-2
d_gene: -
CDR3nt: TGTGCCACCAGTGATGGGGGTGGCAGAGGGACCCCCTACACCTTC
CDR3aa: CATSDGGGRGTPYTF

v_gene: TRBV30
abundance: -
j_gene: TRBJ2-1
d_gene: TRBD2
CDR3nt: TGTGCCTGGACCCCAGGACTAGCGGGAGCTGAGCAGTTCTTC
CDR3aa: CAWTPGLAGAEQFF

v_gene: TRBV7-9
abundance: -
j_gene: TRBJ2-7
d_gene: TRBD2
CDR3nt: TGTGCCAGCGATATTGCGGGAGGCTACGAGCAGTACTTC
CDR3aa: CASDIAGGYEQYF

v_gene: TRBV7-9
abundance: -
j_gene: TRBJ2-7
d_gene: -
CDR3nt: TGTGCCAGCAGCTTACCAGGTCCAGCCTACGAGCAGTACTTC
CDR3aa: CASSLPGPAYEQYF

v_gene: TRBV6-1
abundance: few
j_gene: TRBJ2-4
d_gene: TRBD1
CDR3nt: TGTGCCAGCAGGGACAGGGGGGCCAAAAACATTCAGTACTTC
CDR3aa: CASRDRGAKNIQYF

v_gene: TRBV30
abundance: -
j_gene: TRBJ2-2
d_gene: -
CDR3nt: TGTGCCTGGAGTAGGGGGACACGGAACACCGGGGAGCTGTTTTTT
CDR3aa: CAWSRGTRNTGELFF

v_gene: TRBV24-1
abundance: many
j_gene: TRBJ2-3
d_gene: TRBD2
CDR3nt: TGTGCCACCAGTGAGCCTACGCCGGGACTAGCGGGAGATACGCAGTATTTT
CDR3aa: CATSEPTPGLAGDTQYF

v_gene: TRBV29-1
abundance: few
j_gene: TRBJ1-1
d_gene: -
CDR3nt: TGCAGCGTTGCGGGGGGAGCCCCAAGGGAAGCTTTCTTT
CDR3aa: CSVAGGAPREAFF

v_gene: TRBV7-2
abundance: few
j_gene: TRBJ2-1
d_gene: TRBD2
CDR3nt: TGTGCCAGCAGCTACGTGACACTAGCGGGAGATGAGCAGTTCTTC
CDR3aa: CASSYVTLAGDEQFF

v_gene: TRBV5-1
abundance: -
j_gene: TRBJ1-1
d_gene: -
CDR3nt: TGCGCCAGCAGGACGACAGTAAGTAACACTGAAGCTTTCTTT
CDR3aa: CASRTTVSNTEAFF